Here is one T cell receptor (beta chain) with its context. This receptor's antigen is unknown. One base away there is no much larger clone; base qualities are not given. This sample is drawn from a study of cytomegalovirus exposure and HLA in healthy donors (dated by TCRdb to 2016 to 2017). Background for the entire study: In an earlier analysis of roughly 500 of the donors, 250 to 350 Gb of sequence data and 120 million or so unique TCR beta sequences from about 190 million T cells were reported. Because of strong linkage in the cohort, roughly five DR-DQ haplotypes were treated as single units for association and clustering. Every repertoire in the discovery cohort had been generated on one and the same sequencing platform. Typing coverage varied by locus: roughly 620-640 donors for A, B, C, DRB1 and DQB1; some 520 for DQA1; 600 to 610 for DPA1; roughly 450 for DPB1. Alongside the repertoire data, information on donor age, sex, ethnicity and CMV serostatus was compiled. Of the 300 to 450 genotyped donors, 70% to 90% were placed in the genetic ancestry cluster associated with self-reported Caucasian donors. In addition to the first cohort of around 670 subjects, a separate validation cohort of 120 different subjects was used. Class I and class II HLA loci were covered by the typing at four-digit resolution. To predict cytomegalovirus infection status, the study brought together high-throughput TCR immunosequencing, statistical association of individual TCRs with disease status, and machine learning. The study was designed to test whether signatures of past pathogen exposure could be identified by cataloging public T cell receptors. Approximately 300 gigabases of sequencing data and around 90 million unique TCR sequences made up an early release that covered approximately 650 HLA-typed donors. To decide whether each TCR beta V gene segment behaved as functional or pseudogenic, an earlier analysis of several hundred of the donors relied on high-throughput TCR beta sequencing. In the later analysis, no new phenotypic data were used to find candidate immune exposures; instead, reliance was placed on TCR beta sequences and their occurrence across donors. Using immunosequencing, the study profiled T cell repertoires from 550 to 750 subjects and related those repertoires to cytomegalovirus serostatus. To study patterns of TCR occurrence, a later analysis re-analyzed previously published TCR beta repertoires from under 750 donors and added high-resolution HLA genotyping. A later genetic analysis used genome-wide SNP genotypes for about 55% of the 666 donors, treating that subset as a discovery cohort. On average, approximately 250,000 unique TCR beta nucleotide sequences were sequenced per donor among 398 genotyped donors of the cohort, with about 17% of those sequences being non-productive.

In total, about 650 healthy bone marrow donors made up the cohort. At the time of sampling, all cohort members were nominally healthy, though unrecorded immune exposures were likely present. The donor was CMV seropositive and was included in the group of 290 or so seropositive cohort members. A peripheral blood sample was collected from each donor, and TCR beta sequencing was performed on peripheral blood mononuclear cells. The Qiagen DNeasy Blood Extraction Kit was used to extract genomic DNA from the blood cell samples. Library preparation was by the immunoSEQ multiplex PCR assay. A mixture of 60 forward primers for TCR Vbeta segments and 13 reverse primers for TCR Jbeta segments was used in the multiplex PCR. Amplification of the CDR3 region of rearranged TCR beta genes was performed with a multiplex PCR assay on genomic DNA. The amplified TCR beta libraries were sequenced on the Illumina HiSeq System as 87-base-pair reads. As for the original processing: In a later analysis, about 80 million unique TCR beta chains were counted across the approximately 640 repertoires, and roughly 11 million of these chains were shared by at least two donors. Raw reads were error-corrected and collapsed into unique sequences by a nearest-neighbor algorithm in which closely related sequences were merged to remove PCR and sequencing errors. V, D and J gene segments were assigned by aligning CDR3 sequences to IMGT reference sequences. Each retained sequence needed at least a six-nucleotide match to both a V gene segment and a J gene segment. A rearrangement was called productive if the CDR3 had no stop codons and remained in frame with V and J, and every other rearrangement was called non-productive. CDR3 was defined by IMGT convention, running from the second conserved V-encoded cysteine to the conserved J-encoded phenylalanine. Sequences without an unambiguous match to a single V gene segment were excluded from the earlier analysis of several hundred of the donors. In an earlier analysis of several hundred of the donors, V segments were called functional above 56.7% productive rearrangements and were called segregating when the between-donor standard deviation exceeded 5%. A statistical classification framework was built for diagnosing cytomegalovirus status from the catalog of TCR beta chain sequences. In a later analysis, TCR nucleotide sequences were compared against IMGT/GENE-DB human TR gene sequences so that V and J genes could be assigned. The TCRdist pipeline was used in a later analysis to assign CDR3 sequences and most-parsimonious VDJ recombination scenarios. In a later analysis, every TCR beta chain was defined by the combination of its CDR3 amino acid sequence and its V-gene family, and reads without a unique V-gene family were dropped. As a way to deal with suspected cross-contamination and a sequencing artifact, a later analysis dropped approximately 590 nucleotide sequences that were highly shared and had low generation probability. In a later analysis, a clonal expansion index was calculated for each public chain from normalized within-repertoire ranks of inferred template counts. In a later analysis, generation probabilities were computed using a VDJ recombination model fitted to out-of-frame rearrangements, and the results were checked against IGoR. Hypergeometric tests were used in a later analysis to score TCR-TCR, TCR-HLA and TCR-CMV co-occurrence, with a repertoire-size bias correction applied to the TCR pairs. In a later analysis, false discovery rates were estimated by permuting HLA or CMV assignments 20 times. A later analysis grouped co-occurring TCRs with DBSCAN, adding TCRdist sequence similarity when clustering within HLA-allele-positive subsets. Repertoires with fewer than 30,000 or more than 120,000 public chains, plus five repertoires with anomalous nucleotide sharing, were excluded from co-occurrence clustering. TCRdb re-hosts the immuneACCESS table, in-frame sequences only. Its copies lack some clones; in the studies checked, an unresolved V gene accounts for under half of them, and the cause for the rest is not known. The V and J calls and the clone size are those of that table, but D and trimming were determined from the DNA. Counted in this sample were 150,000 to 180,000 clones; 75% to 85% of them appeared once. Clones ranked in the top ten supply 5.6% of the sample.

Findings and caveats that apply to the study as a whole: In a later analysis, most CMV-associated TCR beta chains were found to appear HLA-restricted, with HLA associations seemingly driven largely by CMV exposure. A further reported finding was that TCR beta sequences accurately predicted the HLA-A and HLA-B alleles for most subjects in the first cohort. This cohort had only TCR beta chains sequenced, and the lack of alpha or paired-chain data limited which features could be detected. In both the original and validation cohorts, the classifier was reported to diagnose cytomegalovirus status with high specificity and sensitivity. The study listed approximately 150 TCR beta chains as associated with cytomegalovirus. V-gene and J-gene trimming of TCR beta chains was associated with a missense DCLRE1C variant in a later genetic analysis, and the association was replicated in an independent cohort. Three of the identified cytomegalovirus-associated TCR beta chains were confirmed in vitro to be specific for cytomegalovirus antigens. While some public TCRs were present in many individuals, most TCR sequences turned up only very rarely across donors. Correlated functional status among segregating V segments might reflect linkage disequilibrium, but an unknown experimental factor could not be ruled out. For the cohort, immune exposure information was limited to CMV serostatus. A cluster of highly shared sequence variants was judged likely to represent a technical artifact of the sequencing pipeline. In a later analysis, HLA-associated TCR beta chains were found to be more clonally expanded and to have lower generation probabilities than equally common non-associated chains. The earlier analysis of some 560 of the donors excluded some 15 rarely observed V segments, including chromosome 9 orphons, because counts were too low. Because some donors lacked HLA typing at each locus, the association tests relied only on the typed subset. According to a later analysis, parvovirus B19, influenza, CMV and Epstein-Barr virus appeared linked to several top co-occurrence clusters. In an earlier analysis of roughly 500 of the donors, most TCR beta V segments appeared in productive rearrangements about 87% or about 30% of the time, broadly matching IMGT annotations. Sequencing depth was assumed to be roughly uniform across donors in the presence/absence analyses, though that assumption may not hold. At a false discovery rate of 0.05, a later analysis linked some 18,000 TCR beta sequences to specific HLA alleles. Compared with the roughly 700-donor mean, donors in an Asian-associated ancestry cluster had fewer N-insertions in productive TCRs, according to a later genetic analysis. In a later analysis, the rate of TCR association differed among HLA loci, with DRB1 alleles having the most associated TCRs and HLA-C alleles having the fewest. It was suggested by the authors that the approach could potentially be generalized to other disease states and immunological phenotypes. When HLA alleles, especially DR and DQ, strongly co-occurred, TCR associations were difficult to assign to individual alleles.

Sequences were obtained from PBMCs. The sequence was collected from a woman aged 40 to 50 in good health and CMV-seropositive.

The CDR3 sequence is CASSIIREGQVLRSYNEQFF. The nucleotide sequence reads as follows: TGTGCCAGTAGTATTATTAGAGAGGGACAGGTGCTTCGTTCCTACAATGAGCAGTTCTTC. This chain joins TRBV19 to TRBJ2-1, with 8 bases matching TRBD1. CDR1 is given as LNHDA and CDR2 as SQIVND, both from the germline V gene (reference sequence). For this chain, trimming is 3 bases at the V end and 1 base at the J end, and the number of junction bases without a gene match is 17. From the cysteine through the phenylalanine, the CDR3 covers 20 amino acids. The sequence is cut down to CDR3 DNA, 60 bases in frame from base 1.